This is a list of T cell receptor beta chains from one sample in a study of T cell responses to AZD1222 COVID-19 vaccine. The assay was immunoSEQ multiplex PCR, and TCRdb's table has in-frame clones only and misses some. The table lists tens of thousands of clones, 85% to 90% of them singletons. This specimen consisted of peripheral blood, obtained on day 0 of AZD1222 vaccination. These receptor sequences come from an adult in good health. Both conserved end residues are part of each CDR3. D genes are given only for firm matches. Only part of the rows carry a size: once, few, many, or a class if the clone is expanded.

cdr3_aa: CASTVGGSGSSYNEQFF
cdr3_nt: TGTGCCAGCACCGTAGGAGGAAGCGGGAGCTCCTACAATGAGCAGTTCTTC
v_call: TRBV28
clone_size: once
d_call: TRBD2
j_call: TRBJ2-1

cdr3_aa: CASSQDRSAEQYF
cdr3_nt: TGTGCCAGCAGCCAAGACAGGTCGGCCGAGCAGTACTTC
v_call: TRBV3-1/TRBV3-2
clone_size: -
d_call: -
j_call: TRBJ2-7

cdr3_aa: CATSPRQGRNEQYF
cdr3_nt: TGTGCCACCAGCCCCCGCCAGGGGAGAAACGAGCAGTACTTC
v_call: TRBV15
clone_size: -
d_call: -
j_call: TRBJ2-7

cdr3_aa: CASSLWARVNEKLFF
cdr3_nt: TGTGCCAGCAGTTTATGGGCGCGGGTTAATGAAAAACTGTTTTTT
v_call: TRBV28
clone_size: -
d_call: -
j_call: TRBJ1-4

cdr3_aa: CASGGNTEAFF
cdr3_nt: TGTGCCAGCGGCGGGAACACTGAAGCTTTCTTT
v_call: TRBV12-3/TRBV12-4
clone_size: -
d_call: -
j_call: TRBJ1-1

cdr3_aa: CATGQSQETQYF
cdr3_nt: TGTGCCACCGGACAGTCCCAAGAGACCCAGTACTTC
v_call: TRBV15
clone_size: -
d_call: -
j_call: TRBJ2-5

cdr3_aa: CASSLSHIAEQFF
cdr3_nt: TGTGCCAGCAGCTTATCGCATATCGCTGAGCAGTTCTTC
v_call: TRBV7-3
clone_size: -
d_call: -
j_call: TRBJ2-1

cdr3_aa: CASSLGGPNTGELFF
cdr3_nt: TGTGCCAGCAGTTTAGGGGGCCCGAACACCGGGGAGCTGTTTTTT
v_call: TRBV27
clone_size: -
d_call: -
j_call: TRBJ2-2

cdr3_aa: CATSPAGSSYNEQFF
cdr3_nt: TGTGCCACCAGCCCAGCGGGAAGCTCCTACAATGAGCAGTTCTTC
v_call: TRBV24-1
clone_size: -
d_call: TRBD2
j_call: TRBJ2-1

cdr3_aa: CASSWGQGNQPQHF
cdr3_nt: TGTGCCAGCAGCTGGGGACAGGGCAATCAGCCCCAGCATTTT
v_call: TRBV5-5
clone_size: -
d_call: TRBD1
j_call: TRBJ1-5

cdr3_aa: CAISESLAGGVEQYF
cdr3_nt: TGTGCCATCAGTGAGTCCCTAGCGGGAGGGGTAGAGCAGTACTTC
v_call: TRBV10-3
clone_size: -
d_call: TRBD2
j_call: TRBJ2-7

cdr3_aa: CASSEAPRGGNQPQHF
cdr3_nt: TGTGCCAGCAGTGAAGCGCCCAGGGGGGGGAATCAGCCCCAGCATTTT
v_call: TRBV6-1
clone_size: -
d_call: TRBD1
j_call: TRBJ1-5

cdr3_aa: CATNSGKSNNEQFF
cdr3_nt: TGTGCCACCAATAGCGGGAAGTCGAACAATGAGCAGTTCTTC
v_call: TRBV6-5
clone_size: -
d_call: TRBD2
j_call: TRBJ2-1

cdr3_aa: CASSLAHNEQFF
cdr3_nt: TGTGCCAGCAGCTTAGCGCACAATGAGCAGTTCTTC
v_call: TRBV7-6
clone_size: -
d_call: -
j_call: TRBJ2-1

cdr3_aa: CASGLGTGVDYEQYF
cdr3_nt: TGTGCTAGTGGTTTAGGGACAGGGGTTGACTACGAGCAGTACTTC
v_call: TRBV12-5
clone_size: -
d_call: TRBD1
j_call: TRBJ2-7

cdr3_aa: CASSPTSGNTGELFF
cdr3_nt: TGTGCCAGCAGCCCGACTAGCGGAAACACCGGGGAGCTGTTTTTT
v_call: TRBV7-9
clone_size: -
d_call: TRBD2
j_call: TRBJ2-2

cdr3_aa: CASRKYADTQYF
cdr3_nt: TGTGCCAGCAGGAAATACGCGGATACGCAGTATTTT
v_call: TRBV7-2
clone_size: few
d_call: -
j_call: TRBJ2-3

cdr3_aa: CACDRNREGGEQYF
cdr3_nt: TGTGCCTGCGACAGGAACAGGGAAGGAGGCGAGCAGTACTTC
v_call: TRBV30
clone_size: -
d_call: -
j_call: TRBJ2-7

cdr3_aa: CASSQDLAGGPDNEQFF
cdr3_nt: TGTGCCAGCAGCCAAGATCTAGCGGGAGGGCCCGACAATGAGCAGTTCTTC
v_call: TRBV14
clone_size: -
d_call: TRBD2
j_call: TRBJ2-1

cdr3_aa: CASSRVGTSFYNEQFF
cdr3_nt: TGTGCCAGCAGCCGGGTCGGGACTAGCTTTTACAATGAGCAGTTCTTC
v_call: TRBV9
clone_size: -
d_call: TRBD2
j_call: TRBJ2-1

cdr3_aa: CASSSLGTGGYEQYF
cdr3_nt: TGTGCCAGCAGTTCCCTCGGGACAGGGGGATACGAGCAGTACTTC
v_call: TRBV27
clone_size: -
d_call: TRBD1
j_call: TRBJ2-7

cdr3_aa: CSASGLSGYTF
cdr3_nt: TGCAGTGCCTCCGGACTCTCGGGCTACACCTTC
v_call: TRBV20-1
clone_size: -
d_call: -
j_call: TRBJ1-2

cdr3_aa: CASRRGRAHPSRFF
cdr3_nt: TGTGCCAGCCGCCGCGGGAGGGCTCATCCATCCCGGTTCTTC
v_call: TRBV28
clone_size: -
d_call: TRBD2
j_call: TRBJ2-1

cdr3_aa: CASSVGNSNQPQHF
cdr3_nt: TGTGCCAGCAGCGTAGGGAATAGCAATCAGCCCCAGCATTTT
v_call: TRBV9
clone_size: -
d_call: -
j_call: TRBJ1-5

cdr3_aa: CASMGGDRGSSGNTIYF
cdr3_nt: TGTGCCAGCATGGGGGGGGACAGGGGTAGCTCTGGAAACACCATATATTTT
v_call: TRBV27
clone_size: -
d_call: TRBD1
j_call: TRBJ1-3

cdr3_aa: CASSGGLAYNEQFF
cdr3_nt: TGTGCCAGCAGTGGGGGACTCGCGTACAATGAGCAGTTCTTC
v_call: TRBV27
clone_size: -
d_call: -
j_call: TRBJ2-1